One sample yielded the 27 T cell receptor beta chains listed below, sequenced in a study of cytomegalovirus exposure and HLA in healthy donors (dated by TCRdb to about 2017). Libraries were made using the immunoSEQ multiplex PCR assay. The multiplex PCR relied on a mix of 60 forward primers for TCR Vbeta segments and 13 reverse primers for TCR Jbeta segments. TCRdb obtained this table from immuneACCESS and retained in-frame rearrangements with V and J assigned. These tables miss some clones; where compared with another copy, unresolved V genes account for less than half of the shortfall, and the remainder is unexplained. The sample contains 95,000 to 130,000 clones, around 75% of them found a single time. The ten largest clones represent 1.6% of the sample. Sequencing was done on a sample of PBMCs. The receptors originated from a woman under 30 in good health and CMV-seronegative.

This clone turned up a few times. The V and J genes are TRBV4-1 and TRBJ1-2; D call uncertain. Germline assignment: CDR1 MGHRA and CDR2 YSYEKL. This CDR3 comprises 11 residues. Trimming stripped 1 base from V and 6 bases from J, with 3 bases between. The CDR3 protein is CASSQVDGYTF. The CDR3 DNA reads TGCGCCAGCAGCCAAGTAGATGGCTACACCTTC.

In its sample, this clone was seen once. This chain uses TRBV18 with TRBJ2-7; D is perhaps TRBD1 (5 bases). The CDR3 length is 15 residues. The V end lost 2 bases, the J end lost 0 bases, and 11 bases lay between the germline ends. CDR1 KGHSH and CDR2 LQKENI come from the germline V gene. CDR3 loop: CASSPEQVSSYEQYF. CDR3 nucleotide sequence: TGTGCCAGCTCACCAGAACAGGTGAGCTCCTACGAGCAGTACTTC.

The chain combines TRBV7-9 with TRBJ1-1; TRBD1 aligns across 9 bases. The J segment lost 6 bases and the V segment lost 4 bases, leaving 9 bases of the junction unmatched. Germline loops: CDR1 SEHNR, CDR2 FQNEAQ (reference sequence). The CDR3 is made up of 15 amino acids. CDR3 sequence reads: CASSWKPGTGPEAFF. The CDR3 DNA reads TGTGCCAGCAGCTGGAAACCCGGGACAGGGCCTGAAGCTTTCTTT. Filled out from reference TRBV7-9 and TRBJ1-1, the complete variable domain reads DTGVSQNPRHKITKRGQNVTFRCDPISEHNRLYWYRQTLGQGPEFLTYFQNEAQLEKSRLLSDRFSAERPKGSFSTLEIQRTEQGDSAMYLCASSWKPGTGPEAFFGQGTRLTVV.

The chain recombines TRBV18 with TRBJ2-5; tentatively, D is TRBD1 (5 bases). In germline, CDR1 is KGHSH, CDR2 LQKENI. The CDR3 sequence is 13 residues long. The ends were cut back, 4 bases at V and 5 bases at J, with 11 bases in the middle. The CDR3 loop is CASSLRQKETQYF. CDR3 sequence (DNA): TGTGCCAGCTCACTTAGACAGAAGGAGACCCAGTACTTC. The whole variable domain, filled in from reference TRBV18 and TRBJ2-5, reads NAGVMQNPRHLVRRRGQEARLRCSPMKGHSHVYWYRQLPEEGLKFMVYLQKENIIDESGMPKERFSAEFPKEGPSILRIQQVVRGDSAAYFCASSLRQKETQYFGPGTRLLVL.

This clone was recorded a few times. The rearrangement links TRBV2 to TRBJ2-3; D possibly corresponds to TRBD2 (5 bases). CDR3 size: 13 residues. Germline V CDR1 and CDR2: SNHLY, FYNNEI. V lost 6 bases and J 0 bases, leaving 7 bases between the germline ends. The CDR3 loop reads CASSGESTDTQYF. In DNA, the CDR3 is TGTGCCAGCAGCGGGGAAAGCACAGATACGCAGTATTTT.

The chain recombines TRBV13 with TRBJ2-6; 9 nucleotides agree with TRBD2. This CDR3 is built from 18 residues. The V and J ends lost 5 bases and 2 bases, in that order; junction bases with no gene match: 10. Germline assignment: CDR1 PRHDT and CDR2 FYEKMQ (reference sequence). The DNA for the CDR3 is TGTGCCAGCAGCCGTCTTCGAGCGGGGGGAACTGGGGCCAACGTCCTGACTTTC. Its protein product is CASSRLRAGGTGANVLTF.

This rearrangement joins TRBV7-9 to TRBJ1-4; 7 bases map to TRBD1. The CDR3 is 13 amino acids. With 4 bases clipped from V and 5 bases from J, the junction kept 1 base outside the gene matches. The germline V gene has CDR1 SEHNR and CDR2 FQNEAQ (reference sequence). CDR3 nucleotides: TGTGCCAGCAGCTCCAGGGGGAATGAAAAACTGTTTTTT. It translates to CASSSRGNEKLFF.

The CDR3 sequence: CASSQEVGQGSYEQYF. Here the CDR3 DNA reads TGCGCCAGCAGCCAAGAGGTGGGACAGGGGTCCTACGAGCAGTACTTC. This rearrangement joins TRBV4-1 to TRBJ2-7; 10 positions match TRBD1. CDR1 and CDR2 (germline): MGHRA, YSYEKL. V shed 0 bases and J 1 base; nucleotides not matched to a gene: 3. The length of the CDR3 is 16 residues.

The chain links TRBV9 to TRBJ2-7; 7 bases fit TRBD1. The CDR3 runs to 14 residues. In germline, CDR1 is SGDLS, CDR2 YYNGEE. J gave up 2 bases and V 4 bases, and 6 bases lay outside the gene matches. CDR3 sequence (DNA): TGTGCCAGCAGCTATGGGGACAGACCCTACGAGCAGTACTTC. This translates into CASSYGDRPYEQYF.

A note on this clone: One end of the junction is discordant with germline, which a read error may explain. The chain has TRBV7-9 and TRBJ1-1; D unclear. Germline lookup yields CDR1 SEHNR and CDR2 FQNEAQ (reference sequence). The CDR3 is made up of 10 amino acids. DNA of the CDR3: TGTGCCAGCAGCCGACTACTAACGGATTTC. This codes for CASSRLLTDF.

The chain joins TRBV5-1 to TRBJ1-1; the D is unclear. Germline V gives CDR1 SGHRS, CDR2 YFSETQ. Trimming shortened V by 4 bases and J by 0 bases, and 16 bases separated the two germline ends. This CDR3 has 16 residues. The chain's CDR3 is CASSPSQLSMNTEAFF. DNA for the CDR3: TGCGCCAGCAGCCCTTCCCAACTGAGCATGAACACTGAAGCTTTCTTT.

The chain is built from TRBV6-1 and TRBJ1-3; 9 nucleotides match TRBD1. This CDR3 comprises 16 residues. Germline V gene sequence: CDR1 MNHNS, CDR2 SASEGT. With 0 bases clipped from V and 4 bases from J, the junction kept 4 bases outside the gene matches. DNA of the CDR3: TGTGCCAGCAGTGAAGCCCGGACAGGGGTCGGAAACACCATATATTTT. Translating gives CASSEARTGVGNTIYF.

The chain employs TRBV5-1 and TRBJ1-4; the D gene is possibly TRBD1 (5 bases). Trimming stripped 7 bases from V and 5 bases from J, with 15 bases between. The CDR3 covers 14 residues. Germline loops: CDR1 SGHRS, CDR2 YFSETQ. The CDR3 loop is CASSGTQVNEKLFF. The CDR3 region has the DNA TGCGCCAGCTCAGGAACACAGGTCAATGAAAAACTGTTTTTT.

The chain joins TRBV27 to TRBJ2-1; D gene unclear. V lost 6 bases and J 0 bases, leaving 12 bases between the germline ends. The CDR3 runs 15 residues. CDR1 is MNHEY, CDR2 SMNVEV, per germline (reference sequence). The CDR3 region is CASSATLSSYNEQFF. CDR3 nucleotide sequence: TGTGCCAGCAGCGCCACGTTGAGCTCCTACAATGAGCAGTTCTTC.

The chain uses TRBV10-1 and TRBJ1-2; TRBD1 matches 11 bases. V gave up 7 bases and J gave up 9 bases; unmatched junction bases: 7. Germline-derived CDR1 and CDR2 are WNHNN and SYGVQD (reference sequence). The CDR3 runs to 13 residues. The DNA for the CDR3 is TGCGCCAGCACCGGGGACAGGGGGTCTCGCTACACCTTC. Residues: CASTGDRGSRYTF.

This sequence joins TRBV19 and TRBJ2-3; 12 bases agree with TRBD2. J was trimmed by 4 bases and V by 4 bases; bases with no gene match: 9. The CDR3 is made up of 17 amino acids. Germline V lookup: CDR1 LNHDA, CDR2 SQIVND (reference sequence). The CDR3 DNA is TGTGCCAGTAGTAGCCTCACGGGACTAGCGGGCTCAGATACGCAGTATTTT. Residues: CASSSLTGLAGSDTQYF.

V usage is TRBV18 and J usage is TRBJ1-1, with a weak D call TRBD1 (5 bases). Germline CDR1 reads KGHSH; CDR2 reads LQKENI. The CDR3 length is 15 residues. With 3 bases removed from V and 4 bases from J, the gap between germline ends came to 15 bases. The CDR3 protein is CASSPGRDWSTEAFF. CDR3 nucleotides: TGTGCCAGCTCACCTGGCCGGGACTGGAGCACTGAAGCTTTCTTT.

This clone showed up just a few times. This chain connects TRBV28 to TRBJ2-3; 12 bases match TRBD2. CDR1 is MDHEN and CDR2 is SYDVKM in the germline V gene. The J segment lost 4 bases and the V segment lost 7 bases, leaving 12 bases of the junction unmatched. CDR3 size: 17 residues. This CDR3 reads CASNPSLAGGLADTQYF. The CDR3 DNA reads TGTGCCAGCAATCCCTCCCTAGCGGGGGGGCTCGCAGATACGCAGTATTTT.

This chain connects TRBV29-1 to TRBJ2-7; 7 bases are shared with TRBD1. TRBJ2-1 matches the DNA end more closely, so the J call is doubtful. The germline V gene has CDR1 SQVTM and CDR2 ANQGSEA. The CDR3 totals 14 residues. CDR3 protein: CSVDTAGGYNEQFF. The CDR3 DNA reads TGCAGCGTGGACACCGCAGGGGGCTACAATGAGCAGTTCTTC.

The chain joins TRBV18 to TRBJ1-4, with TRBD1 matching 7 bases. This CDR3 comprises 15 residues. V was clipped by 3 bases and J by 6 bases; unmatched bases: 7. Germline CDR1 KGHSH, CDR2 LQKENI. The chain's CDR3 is CASSPTQGDHEKLFF. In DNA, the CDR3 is TGTGCCAGCTCACCGACTCAGGGGGACCATGAAAAACTGTTTTTT.

The CDR3 protein is CASLLGGSYNEQFF. In DNA, the CDR3 is TGTGCCAGCTTATTAGGGGGCTCCTACAATGAGCAGTTCTTC. V gene TRBV28 combines with J gene TRBJ2-1; D is perhaps TRBD1 (6 bases). CDR3 size: 14 residues. V dropped 8 bases and J dropped 0 bases, with 11 bases sitting between them. CDR1 and CDR2 (germline): MDHEN, SYDVKM.

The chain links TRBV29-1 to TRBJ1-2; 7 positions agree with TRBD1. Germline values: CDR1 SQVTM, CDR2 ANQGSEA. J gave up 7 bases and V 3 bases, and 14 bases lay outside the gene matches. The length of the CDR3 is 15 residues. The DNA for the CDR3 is TGCAGCGTTGACTCGCCGCGCAGGGGGGAGGCTGGCTACACCTTC. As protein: CSVDSPRRGEAGYTF.

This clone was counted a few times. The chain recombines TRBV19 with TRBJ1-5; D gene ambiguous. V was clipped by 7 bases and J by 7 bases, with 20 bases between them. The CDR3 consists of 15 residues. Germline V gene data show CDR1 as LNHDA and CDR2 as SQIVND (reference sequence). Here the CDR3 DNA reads TGTGCCAGTAATAACGGGGAAAGCTTCCGGCAGCCCCAGCATTTT. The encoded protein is CASNNGESFRQPQHF.

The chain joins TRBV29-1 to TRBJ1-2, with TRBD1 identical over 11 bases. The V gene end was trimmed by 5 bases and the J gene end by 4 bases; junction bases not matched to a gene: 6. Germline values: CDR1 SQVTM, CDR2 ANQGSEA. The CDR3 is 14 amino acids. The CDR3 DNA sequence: TGCAGCGTTCGGACAGGGGGCACCGGCTATGGCTACACCTTC. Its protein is CSVRTGGTGYGYTF.

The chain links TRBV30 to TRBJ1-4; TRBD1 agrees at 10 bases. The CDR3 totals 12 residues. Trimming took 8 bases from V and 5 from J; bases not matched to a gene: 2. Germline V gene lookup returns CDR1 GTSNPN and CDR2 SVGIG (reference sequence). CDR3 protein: CAGQGENEKLFF. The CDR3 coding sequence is TGTGCCGGACAGGGGGAGAATGAAAAACTGTTTTTT.

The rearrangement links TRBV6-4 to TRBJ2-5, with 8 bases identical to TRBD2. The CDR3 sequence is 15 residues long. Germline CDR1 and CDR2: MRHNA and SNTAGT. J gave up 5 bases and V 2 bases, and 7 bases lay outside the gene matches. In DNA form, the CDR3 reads TGTGCCAGCAGTGACCAGGCGGGGGGCCTGGAGACCCAGTACTTC. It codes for CASSDQAGGLETQYF.

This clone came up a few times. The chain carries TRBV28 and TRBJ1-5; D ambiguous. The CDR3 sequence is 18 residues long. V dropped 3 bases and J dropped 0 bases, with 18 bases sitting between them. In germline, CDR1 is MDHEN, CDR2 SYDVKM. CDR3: CASSLEGWTADSNQPQHF. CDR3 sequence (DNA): TGTGCCAGCAGTTTGGAGGGATGGACCGCCGATAGCAATCAGCCCCAGCATTTT.